The sample holds a few counts of the clone carrying this T cell receptor (beta chain). Its target is not known. Trimming took off 1 base at V and 9 bases at J, with 16 bases between the two ends. The CDR3 covers 15 residues. Per the germline V gene, CDR1 is SEHNR and CDR2 is FQNEAQ (reference sequence). The data originate from a study of T-cell memory formation after mild COVID-19. Findings of the study overall: Memory cells collected pre-infection included some clones that later responded, suggesting cross-reactive memory joined.

TCRdb reprocessed the 5' RACE reads with MiXCR, giving one entry per CDR3 protein. The sample lists approximately 300,000 distinct CDR3 sequences, approximately 16% occurring once. Input material: PBMCs or a T cell subset sorted from them (not recorded which). The origin of this receptor is a young man who had mild COVID-19 (a few samples of this study predate the infection). Cell type and time point are not known. J is TRBJ2-1 and V is TRBV7-9; D might be TRBD1 (6 bases). As DNA, the CDR3 is TGTGCCAGCAGCTTAGGACAGGCCGGTGTTATTGAGCAGTTCTTC. It yields the protein CASSLGQAGVIEQFF.